Listed here are 13 T cell receptor beta chains from one sample, sequenced in a study of beta chain features in type 1 diabetes. Study-wide results and limits: Moderately but significantly shorter TCRB CDR3s were found in Type 1 diabetes patients in all four CD4+ subsets.

Sequencing targeted expressed TCRB transcripts, as all isolated RNA had been reverse transcribed. The protocol was immunoSEQ multiplex PCR, while the TCRdb copy is restricted to in-frame clones and leaves out a portion. The sample has over 650,000 clones; 11% to 15% are singletons. Their cognate antigens are unknown. Sequenced sample: naive CD4+ T cells from blood. These receptor sequences come from a young man with type 1 diabetes.

Only a few counts were recorded for this clone. The gene calls are TRBV11-2 and TRBJ2-2; D gene unclear. From germline, CDR1 is SGHAT and CDR2 FQNNGV. The CDR3 is 14 amino acids. V lost 4 bases and J 6 bases, leaving 12 bases between the germline ends. The CDR3 nucleotides are TGTGCCAGCAGCTCGCCAAAAGATCCCGGGGAGCTGTTTTTT. This translates into CASSSPKDPGELFF.

This chain links TRBV20-1 with TRBJ1-1; D is uncertain. This CDR3 region has 11 residues. The V and J ends lost 7 bases and 11 bases respectively, with 17 bases between them. In germline, CDR1 is DFQATT, CDR2 SNEGSKA (reference sequence). The CDR3 loop is CSVLQRIGAFF. In DNA form, the CDR3 reads TGCAGTGTCCTACAGCGGATCGGGGCTTTCTTT.

CDR3 region: CASSEGVNTGELFF. In nucleotides, the CDR3 is TGTGCCAGCAGTGAGGGGGTGAACACCGGGGAGCTGTTTTTT. The gene calls are TRBV25-1 and TRBJ2-2, with D perhaps matching TRBD1 or TRBD2 (5 bases each). V lost 3 bases and J lost 1, with 6 bases in between. Germline CDR1 MGHDK, CDR2 SYGVNS. The CDR3 has 14 amino acids.

The V call is TRBV7-2, the J call TRBJ2-4; no reliable D call. The CDR3 sequence is 13 residues long. Trimming left V 5 bases short and J 5 bases short, with 10 bases between. The V gene's germline CDR1 is SGHTA and CDR2 FQGNSA. CDR3 nucleotides: TGTGCCAGCAGCGTCAACGCCCAAAACATTCAGTACTTC. Its protein product is CASSVNAQNIQYF.

The V call is TRBV7-2, the J call TRBJ1-1, with D hard to call. V gave up 1 base and J gave up 4 bases, with 1 base separating them. This CDR3 is built from 11 residues. Germline V gives CDR1 SGHTA, CDR2 FQGNSA. For the CDR3, the DNA is TGTGCCAGCAGCTTAGTCACTGAAGCTTTCTTT. Protein product: CASSLVTEAFF. The variable domain in full, with the rest retrieved from reference TRBV7-2 and TRBJ1-1, is GAGVSQSPSNKVTEKGKDVELRCDPISGHTALYWYRQSLGQGLEFLIYFQGNSAPDKSGLPSDRFSAERTGGSVSTLTIQRTQQEDSAVYLCASSLVTEAFFGQGTRLTVV.

The rearrangement links TRBV30 to TRBJ2-7; 10 nucleotides agree with TRBD1. Germline V gives CDR1 GTSNPN, CDR2 SVGIG (reference sequence). The CDR3 has 15 amino acids. Trimming took 8 bases from V and 1 from J; bases not matched to a gene: 11. The CDR3 region has the DNA TGTGCCGGGGAGACCCGGGACAGGGGTTCCTACGAGCAGTACTTC. Residues: CAGETRDRGSYEQYF.

The chain uses TRBV9 and TRBJ2-1; D is tentatively TRBD1 or TRBD2 (5 bases each). Germline CDR1 and CDR2: SGDLS and YYNGEE. This CDR3 is 14 amino acids long. V was shortened by 0 bases and J by 8 bases, with 12 bases between the two germline ends. The CDR3 coding sequence is TGTGCCAGCAGCGTAGGGGGGTTTCGGGATGAGCAGTTCTTC. Its protein is CASSVGGFRDEQFF. Drawing the rest from reference TRBV9 and TRBJ2-1, the complete variable domain is DSGVTQTPKHLITATGQRVTLRCSPRSGDLSVYWYQQSLDQGLQFLIQYYNGEERAKGNILERFSAQQFPDLHSELNLSSLELGDSALYFCASSVGGFRDEQFFGPGTRLTVL.

This clone came up a few times. The rearrangement uses TRBV5-1 and TRBJ1-2; 7 bases agree with TRBD1. After removal of 1 base from V and 2 bases from J, the junction contained 8 bases not matched to a gene. The CDR3 consists of 16 residues. From germline, CDR1 is SGHRS and CDR2 YFSETQ. Here the CDR3 reads CASSLFGTDMNYGYTF. In DNA, the CDR3 is TGCGCCAGCAGCTTGTTTGGGACAGACATGAACTATGGCTACACCTTC.

V usage is TRBV30 and J usage is TRBJ2-7, with D perhaps TRBD1 (5 bases). Trimming removed 5 bases at V and 2 bases at J, with 25 bases between. The CDR3 length is 17 residues. Germline CDR1 and CDR2: GTSNPN and SVGIG (reference sequence). For the CDR3, the DNA is TGTGCCTGGTGGAGCCCCACTGACCCTGCCAGGGCCTACGAGCAGTACTTC. Translating gives CAWWSPTDPARAYEQYF.

This clone was seen only a few times. The chain has TRBV4-2 and TRBJ1-1; maybe TRBD1 (6 bases). V was clipped by 0 bases and J by 5 bases, with 16 bases between them. The CDR3 is 16 residues long. Germline values: CDR1 LGHNA, CDR2 YNFKEQ. CDR3 sequence (DNA): TGTGCCAGCAGCCAAGATACCAGGGGAGGAGGAACTGAAGCTTTCTTT. It translates to CASSQDTRGGGTEAFF.

This clone was detected a few times. The rearrangement uses TRBV2 and TRBJ1-1, with D uncertain. The germline V and J ends were trimmed by 1 base and 8 bases, with 14 bases remaining between them. This CDR3 has 14 amino acids. Germline-derived CDR1 and CDR2 are SNHLY and FYNNEI. For the CDR3, the DNA is TGTGCCAGCAGTGAAGAGGATGTCCGGATAGAAGCTTTCTTT. This gives the protein CASSEEDVRIEAFF.

This clone was seen a few times. The J gene is TRBJ2-1, the V gene TRBV10-2; 9 nucleotides match TRBD1. V trimming: 3 bases; J trimming: 6 bases; junction bases outside the gene matches: 9. Germline loops: CDR1 WSHSY, CDR2 SAAADI. The CDR3 totals 16 residues. CDR3 residues: CASSDPLRTGVNEQFF. CDR3 coding DNA: TGCGCCAGCAGTGACCCGCTACGGACAGGGGTCAATGAGCAGTTCTTC.

This clone was seen a handful of times. Other DNA sequences within the sample encode an identical CDR3. The chain combines TRBV2 with TRBJ2-5, with 8 bases aligning to TRBD1. J lost 3 bases, V lost 4 bases, and 1 base had no gene match. Germline V CDR1 and CDR2: SNHLY, FYNNEI. This CDR3 is 13 amino acids long. The CDR3, as DNA: TGTGCCAGCAGTGGGACAGGGAAAGAGACCCAGTACTTC. As protein: CASSGTGKETQYF.